Sequencing of this T cell receptor (beta chain) was carried out in a study of T cell responses to AZD1222 COVID-19 vaccine. About this clone itself: Its antigen is undetermined.

There are 14 residues in the CDR3. In germline, CDR1 is SGHTA, CDR2 FQGTGA. Trimming removed 5 bases from V and 6 bases from J, with 16 bases in between. Study findings and constraints: Among the donors, most were white British and more were female, and clonal diversity was possibly underestimated. Reportedly, nearly half of unique spike TCRs recognized epitopes outside B.1.351/B.1.1.7 mutations. Repertoire samples came only from after the peak T cell response.

Libraries were prepared by immunoSEQ multiplex PCR; TCRdb keeps only in-frame clonotypes and omits some of them. The table has about 160,000 clones, approximately 90% seen once. The rearrangement uses TRBV7-3 and TRBJ1-2; D unresolved. Sequencing used peripheral blood, obtained on day 0 of MenACWY control vaccination. This clonotype originated in an adult in good health. The CDR3: CASSPTTKPNGYTF. The CDR3 nucleotides are TGTGCCAGCAGCCCCACGACAAAGCCCAATGGCTACACCTTC.